The 24 T cell receptor beta chains reported below all come from one sample, sequenced in a study of response to subunit inactivated influenza vaccine. TCRdb fed the RT-PCR reads into MiXCR, producing one record per CDR3 protein. The profile covers about 540,000 distinct CDR3 sequences, with approximately 20% appearing a single time and about 3% taken by the ten largest. The data were also submitted as part of a second study, on T cells expressing NK-cell markers. That source notes: The authors generated TCR beta cDNA through 5'RACE template switching with UMIs.

The sequences come from CD4+ T cells sorted from PBMCs, collected less than 13 days after vaccination. These receptors were collected from a man between 50 and 59 years old who received an inactivated influenza vaccine.

This clonotype was detected ten times or more. This sequence joins TRBV7-9 and TRBJ2-7; the D gene is possibly TRBD1 (5 bases). V lost 5 bases and J 2 bases, leaving 13 bases between the germline ends. The CDR3 runs 14 residues. The germline gives CDR1 SEHNR, CDR2 FQNEAQ (reference sequence). CDR3 DNA sequence: TGTGCCAGCAGCCCCGTGGGGCAGCCCTACGAGCAGTACTTC. This codes for CASSPVGQPYEQYF.

The sample holds many counts of this clonotype. This chain connects TRBV4-1 to TRBJ2-1, with 14 bases fitting TRBD2. V lost 1 base to trimming and J lost 4 bases; unmatched junction nucleotides: 0. CDR3 size: 16 residues. Germline V CDR1 and CDR2: MGHRA, YSYEKL. CDR3 in amino acids: CASSQGLAGGYNEQFF. The CDR3 DNA follows: TGCGCCAGCAGCCAAGGACTAGCGGGGGGGTACAATGAGCAGTTCTTC.

There are many counts of this clonotype. This chain uses TRBV29-1 with TRBJ1-1; TRBD1 is a possible D gene (6 bases). Germline CDR1 is SQVTM and CDR2 is ANQGSEA. This CDR3 has 13 residues. Trimming stripped 7 bases from V and 1 base from J, with 13 bases between. CDR3 coding DNA: TGCAGCGCGATTCAGGGGCCGAACACTGAAGCTTTCTTT. Its translation: CSAIQGPNTEAFF.

The chain employs TRBV10-3 and TRBJ2-7; D is possibly TRBD2 (5 bases). Germline CDR1 ENHRY, CDR2 SYGVKD. CDR3 length: 14 amino acids. Trimming shortened V by 6 bases and J by 6 bases, and 18 bases separated the two germline ends. As DNA, the CDR3 is TGTGCCATCAGCACGGGAATACAGAGTCTCGAGCAGTACTTC. Protein product: CAISTGIQSLEQYF.

The chain carries TRBV12-3 or TRBV12-4 and TRBJ2-5; D is undetermined. This CDR3 is 12 amino acids long. V was trimmed by 6 bases and J by 4 bases, leaving 9 bases between them. The CDR3 region is CASRKEGETQYF. For the CDR3, the DNA is TGTGCCAGCAGAAAGGAAGGAGAGACCCAGTACTTC.

Ten or more counts support this clonotype. This chain uses TRBV9 with TRBJ2-3; D might be TRBD1 (6 bases). In germline, CDR1 is SGDLS, CDR2 YYNGEE. V lost 0 bases and J 5 bases, leaving 16 bases between the germline ends. The CDR3 has 16 residues. The CDR3 DNA sequence: TGTGCCAGCAGCGTAGGTTCACAGGGAATAATAGATACGCAGTATTTT. Its protein product is CASSVGSQGIIDTQYF. The whole variable domain, filled in from reference TRBV9 and TRBJ2-3, reads DSGVTQTPKHLITATGQRVTLRCSPRSGDLSVYWYQQSLDQGLQFLIQYYNGEERAKGNILERFSAQQFPDLHSELNLSSLELGDSALYFCASSVGSQGIIDTQYFGPGTRLTVL.

The chain's CDR3 is CSPPPGPSFFEQYF. CDR3 DNA sequence: TGCAGCCCCCCCCCGGGACCGTCATTCTTCGAGCAGTACTTC. The chain links TRBV29-1 to TRBJ2-7; D may be TRBD1 or TRBD2 (5 bases each). The germline V gene has CDR1 SQVTM and CDR2 ANQGSEA. The CDR3 runs 14 residues. V lost 8 bases and J lost 6, with 23 bases in between.

This clonotype was observed a handful of times. V is TRBV12-3 or TRBV12-4 and J is TRBJ1-1, with 10 bases lining up with TRBD1. J was trimmed by 4 bases and V by 7 bases; bases with no gene match: 6. The CDR3 covers 14 residues. The CDR3 nucleotides read TGTGCCAGCATCCGACAGGGGGCTGGCACTGAAGCTTTCTTT. Translated: CASIRQGAGTEAFF.

V usage is TRBV6-2 or TRBV6-3 and J usage is TRBJ2-1; 8 nucleotides line up with TRBD2. This CDR3 has 17 amino acids. With V trimmed by 0 bases and J by 6 bases, 10 bases remained unmatched. Germline assignment: CDR1 MNHEY and CDR2 SVGEGT. The CDR3 is CASSYSLMGTRSNEQFF. DNA of the CDR3: TGTGCCAGCAGTTACTCGTTAATGGGGACTAGGAGCAATGAGCAGTTCTTC.

This clonotype has just a few counts. V gene TRBV29-1 combines with J gene TRBJ2-1; D is unclear. This CDR3 is 13 amino acids long. V lost 7 bases and J lost 3, with 13 bases in between. Germline lookup yields CDR1 SQVTM and CDR2 ANQGSEA. CDR3 nucleotide sequence: TGCAGCGCCTTACCTGGCGGCTACAATGAGCAGTTCTTC. Its protein is CSALPGGYNEQFF.

This clonotype was recorded a few times. CDR3 nucleotides: TGTGCCTGGAGTGTACGAGGGGGAAGCATACAGTACTTC. Amino acid sequence: CAWSVRGGSIQYF. This chain connects TRBV30 to TRBJ2-4; tentatively, D is TRBD1 (6 bases). CDR3 length equals 13 residues. Germline-derived CDR1 and CDR2 are GTSNPN and SVGIG (reference sequence). Trimming shortened V by 0 bases and J by 13 bases, and 16 bases separated the two germline ends.

There are a few counts of this clonotype. The chain employs TRBV5-5 and TRBJ2-2, with D unclear. The CDR3 consists of 15 residues. The germline V and J ends were trimmed by 5 bases and 3 bases, with 14 bases remaining between them. Germline V gives CDR1 SGHKS, CDR2 YYEKEE (reference sequence). The CDR3, as DNA: TGTGCCAGCAGGCCTTACATTGCCTACACCGGGGAGCTGTTTTTT. It encodes CASRPYIAYTGELFF.

The chain couples TRBV12-3 or TRBV12-4 to TRBJ2-1; possibly TRBD2 for D (6 bases). The V and J ends lost 7 bases and 5 bases respectively, with 18 bases between them. There are 15 residues in the CDR3. CDR3 DNA sequence: TGTGCCAGCAATACTGACTTAGCGGAAGACAATGAGCAGTTCTTC. Translating gives CASNTDLAEDNEQFF.

This clonotype appeared a few times. The chain combines TRBV20-1 with TRBJ2-7; D could derive from TRBD1 or TRBD2 (5 bases each). The CDR3 consists of 15 residues. CDR1 DFQATT and CDR2 SNEGSKA come from the germline V gene (reference sequence). The ends were cut back, 3 bases at V and 0 bases at J, with 15 bases in the middle. CDR3 in DNA: TGCAGTGCTAGTCTCACGGGGCGAGACTCCTACGAGCAGTACTTC. Amino acid sequence: CSASLTGRDSYEQYF.

The gene calls are TRBV7-2 and TRBJ2-3; maybe TRBD2 (6 bases). Germline V gene sequence: CDR1 SGHTA, CDR2 FQGNSA. CDR3 length: 15 amino acids. V gave up 1 base and J gave up 4 bases, with 12 bases separating them. CDR3 amino acids: CASSLDGSSPDTQYF. CDR3 bases: TGTGCCAGCAGCTTAGACGGGAGTAGTCCAGATACGCAGTATTTT. The full variable domain, in which reference TRBV7-2 and TRBJ2-3 provide the parts outside the CDR3, is GAGVSQSPSNKVTEKGKDVELRCDPISGHTALYWYRQSLGQGLEFLIYFQGNSAPDKSGLPSDRFSAERTGGSVSTLTIQRTQQEDSAVYLCASSLDGSSPDTQYFGPGTRLTVL.

The rearrangement joins TRBV19 to TRBJ2-2; 7 bases align to TRBD1. V gave up 5 bases and J gave up 4 bases; unmatched junction bases: 7. The CDR3 spans 15 residues. The germline gives CDR1 LNHDA, CDR2 SQIVND (reference sequence). CDR3 nucleotide sequence: TGTGCCAGTAGTGAAGGGGGCTGGGGCACCGGGGAGCTGTTTTTT. Protein: CASSEGGWGTGELFF.

This clonotype came up a few times. This chain joins TRBV15 and TRBJ2-1; 7 nucleotides agree with TRBD1. The V gene's germline CDR1 is LNHNV and CDR2 YYDKDF (reference sequence). V trimming: 5 bases; J trimming: 4 bases; junction bases outside the gene matches: 8. This CDR3 spans 15 amino acids. CDR3 in DNA: TGTGCCACCAGCCCCCGGGACAGACTATACAATGAGCAGTTCTTC. It specifies CATSPRDRLYNEQFF.

This chain links TRBV7-8 with TRBJ2-2; maybe TRBD1 (7 bases). Germline assignment: CDR1 SGHVS and CDR2 FQNEAQ. The CDR3 is made up of 16 amino acids. V gave up 2 bases and J gave up 4 bases, with 14 bases separating them. CDR3 DNA sequence: TGTGCCAGCAGCTTATCGACAGGGACTCGCACCGGGGAGCTGTTTTTT. Translated: CASSLSTGTRTGELFF. Full variable domain (rest looked up from reference TRBV7-8 and TRBJ2-2): GAGVSQSPRYKVAKRGQDVALRCDPISGHVSLFWYQQALGQGPEFLTYFQNEAQLDKSGLPSDRFFAERPEGSVSTLKIQRTQQEDSAVYLCASSLSTGTRTGELFFGEGSRLTVL.

This clonotype was counted only a few times. This rearrangement joins TRBV7-8 to TRBJ2-5; 13 bases align to TRBD2. The ends lost 5 bases at V and 4 bases at J; junction bases unmatched: 7. The CDR3 length is 16 residues. CDR1 and CDR2 (germline): SGHVS, FQNEAQ. CDR3 sequence: CASSAGTSGVRETQYF. Here the CDR3 DNA reads TGTGCCAGCAGCGCCGGGACTAGCGGGGTTCGAGAGACCCAGTACTTC. The full variable domain, in which reference TRBV7-8 and TRBJ2-5 provide the parts outside the CDR3, is GAGVSQSPRYKVAKRGQDVALRCDPISGHVSLFWYQQALGQGPEFLTYFQNEAQLDKSGLPSDRFFAERPEGSVSTLKIQRTQQEDSAVYLCASSAGTSGVRETQYFGPGTRLLVL.

This chain links TRBV19 with TRBJ2-7; D possibly uses TRBD1 or TRBD2 (5 bases each). The CDR3 has 19 amino acids. In germline, CDR1 is LNHDA, CDR2 SQIVND (reference sequence). Trimming shortened V by 6 bases and J by 3 bases, and 30 bases separated the two germline ends. The CDR3 protein is CASSPELRDRTLRVYEQYF. CDR3 DNA: TGTGCCAGTAGCCCCGAACTCCGGGACCGAACTCTGAGGGTCTACGAGCAGTACTTC. The full variable domain, completed using reference TRBV19 and TRBJ2-7, is DGGITQSPKYLFRKEGQNVTLSCEQNLNHDAMYWYRQDPGQGLRLIYYSQIVNDFQKGDIAEGYSVSREKKESFPLTVTSAQKNPTAFYLCASSPELRDRTLRVYEQYFGPGTRLTVT.

This clonotype was picked up a small number of times. This rearrangement joins TRBV5-1 to TRBJ2-1; 10 bases fit TRBD1. The CDR3 is made up of 16 amino acids. CDR1 SGHRS and CDR2 YFSETQ come from the germline V gene. The J segment lost 8 bases and the V segment lost 4 bases, leaving 12 bases of the junction unmatched. The CDR3 sequence is CASSPLGGQGYDEQFF. In DNA form, the CDR3 reads TGCGCCAGCAGCCCTTTGGGGGGACAGGGGTACGATGAGCAGTTCTTC.

This clonotype was counted between two and nine times. The chain has TRBV20-1 and TRBJ2-2; D uncertain. Germline-derived CDR1 and CDR2 are DFQATT and SNEGSKA (reference sequence). CDR3 length: 13 amino acids. Trimming left V 3 bases short and J 0 bases short, with 5 bases between. As DNA, the CDR3 is TGCAGTGCTAGCCGACCGAACACCGGGGAGCTGTTTTTT. It yields the protein CSASRPNTGELFF.

J is TRBJ2-5 and V is TRBV7-8; D not certain. The V and J ends lost 5 bases and 7 bases respectively, with 8 bases between them. The germline gives CDR1 SGHVS, CDR2 FQNEAQ. The CDR3 runs to 11 residues. CDR3 nucleotides: TGTGCCAGCAGCCTGTACGGGACCCAGTACTTC. Translated: CASSLYGTQYF.

The J gene is TRBJ2-5, the V gene TRBV27; 8 nucleotides agree with TRBD2. The CDR3 covers 16 residues. V shed 0 bases, J shed 7 bases, and the junction held 10 bases outside the gene matches. Looked up from germline, CDR1 is MNHEY and CDR2 is SMNVEV (reference sequence). Here the CDR3 DNA reads TGTGCCAGCAGTTTATCGGGTAGCGGGACTTTGGGGACCCAGTACTTC. Its protein is CASSLSGSGTLGTQYF.